The rows below give T cell receptor beta chains drawn from one sample of a study of blood T cell repertoires in COVID-19. This table comes from immunoSEQ multiplex PCR, and its TCRdb copy is limited to in-frame clones, with some not included. The profile covers about 190,000 clones, with 90% appearing a single time and around 0.63% taken by the ten largest. The sequenced material came from peripheral blood. The receptors shown here come from a man aged 50 to 60 with acute or convalescent COVID-19. The CDR3 runs from the conserved cysteine through the conserved F or W. Each record gives: CDR3 DNA, CDR3 protein, clone size, J gene, D gene, V gene, CDR3 length. The D gene is left open where the match is weak. Clone size is given for some rows only: seen once, a few or many times, or a class if the clone is expanded.

TGTGCCAGCAGCACTTTGGGCGGGGGGGCCAATACGCAGTATTTT	CASSTLGGGANTQYF	NA	TRBJ2-3	TRBD2	TRBV7-2	15
TGTGCCAGCTCACCCGACAGGGGTGCAGATACGCAGTATTTT	CASSPDRGADTQYF	NA	TRBJ2-3	TRBD1	TRBV18	14
TGTGCCAGCAGTTTGAGGGTCCCTTCACCCCTCCACTTT	CASSLRVPSPLHF	once	TRBJ1-6	NA	TRBV12-3/TRBV12-4	13
TGTGCCAGCAGCTCCCGGACAGGGAGGACTGAAGCTTTCTTT	CASSSRTGRTEAFF	NA	TRBJ1-1	TRBD1	TRBV11-2	14
TGTGCCAGCAGTCTCAACACCGGGGAGCTGTTTTTT	CASSLNTGELFF	NA	TRBJ2-2	NA	TRBV6-5	12
TGTGCCAGCAGATTTTTAGCGAGAGACACAGATACGCAGTATTTT	CASRFLARDTDTQYF	NA	TRBJ2-3	NA	TRBV6-5	15
TGTGCCAGCATGGGCGGGGGTAGGCAGTTCTTC	CASMGGGRQFF	NA	TRBJ2-1	TRBD2	TRBV2	11
TGTGCCAGCAGTGTCAGGGGGCGAGAGACCCAGTACTTC	CASSVRGRETQYF	NA	TRBJ2-5	TRBD1	TRBV25-1	13
TGTGCCTGGAGTGTACGTAGGGGTCAGCCCCAGCATTTT	CAWSVRRGQPQHF	NA	TRBJ1-5	NA	TRBV30	13
TGTGCCAGCAGCCAAGCTAGCGGATACACAGATACGCAGTATTTT	CASSQASGYTDTQYF	NA	TRBJ2-3	TRBD2	TRBV3-1/TRBV3-2	15
TGCGCCAGCAGCTTGGGGCGGGGAACTGAAGCTTTCTTT	CASSLGRGTEAFF	once	TRBJ1-1	NA	TRBV5-1	13
TGTGCCAGCAGCTTTTCGGCGGCAGGGAACTACGAGCAGTACTTC	CASSFSAAGNYEQYF	NA	TRBJ2-7	NA	TRBV7-9	15
TGTGCCAGCTCCGGCGGGCCGACGAACACCGGGGAGCTGTTTTTT	CASSGGPTNTGELFF	NA	TRBJ2-2	NA	TRBV6-5	15
TGTGCCAGCAGTCCGGGACAGGGCAACTATGGCTACACCTTC	CASSPGQGNYGYTF	NA	TRBJ1-2	TRBD1	TRBV2	14